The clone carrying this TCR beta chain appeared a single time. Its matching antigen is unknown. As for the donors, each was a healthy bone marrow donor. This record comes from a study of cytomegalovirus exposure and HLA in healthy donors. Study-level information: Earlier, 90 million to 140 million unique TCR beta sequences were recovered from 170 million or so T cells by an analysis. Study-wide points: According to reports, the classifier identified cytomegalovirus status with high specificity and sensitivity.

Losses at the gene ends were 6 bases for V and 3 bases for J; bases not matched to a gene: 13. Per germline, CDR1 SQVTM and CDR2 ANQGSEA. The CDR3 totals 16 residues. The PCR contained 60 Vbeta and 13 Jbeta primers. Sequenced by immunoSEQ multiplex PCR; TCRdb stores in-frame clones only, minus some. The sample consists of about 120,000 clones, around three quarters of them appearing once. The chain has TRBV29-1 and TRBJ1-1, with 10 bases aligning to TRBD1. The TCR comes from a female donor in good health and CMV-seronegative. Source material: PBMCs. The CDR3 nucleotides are TGCAGCGTATTACCGGGACAGGGGTTCGGGGACACTGAAGCTTTCTTT. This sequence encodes CSVLPGQGFGDTEAFF.